This is a list of T cell receptor beta chains from one sample in a study of blood T cells in healthy people across ages. TCRdb independently ran MiXCR on the 5' RACE reads; one entry per CDR3 protein. The sample records approximately 1,100,000 distinct CDR3 sequences, under 45% being singletons. Sequencing input: blood. These TCRs come from a woman aged 55-69 years in good health. The CDR3 runs from the conserved cysteine through the conserved F or W. A D gene is named only where the DNA matches it firmly. Clone size is not always given. Where it is, it says once, few, many or a class for expanded clones.

d_call clone_size j_call v_call cdr3_nt cdr3_aa
. . TRBJ1-1 TRBV29-1 TGCAGCGTTGGATCAACAGGGCGGACTGAAGCTTTCTTT CSVGSTGRTEAFF
. few TRBJ1-1 TRBV7-2 TGTGCCAGCAGCTTCGGGTTCGGCGGGTATACTGAAGCTTTCTTT CASSFGFGGYTEAFF
. few TRBJ1-1 TRBV6-5 TGTGCCAGCAGTTATGGAACAGGAATACGTACTGAAGCTTTCTTT CASSYGTGIRTEAFF
TRBD1 . TRBJ1-5 TRBV7-2 TGTGCCAGCAGCGACAGAGGGGGCATGAGCAATCAGCCCCAGCATTTT CASSDRGGMSNQPQHF
TRBD1 . TRBJ2-7 TRBV4-1 TGCGCCAGCAGCCACCGGGACAGCCCCTCCTACGAGCAGTACTTC CASSHRDSPSYEQYF
. . TRBJ1-5 TRBV6-1 TGTGCCAGCAGCCTCGTAGCAGGAGGCGAGCCCCAGCATTTT CASSLVAGGEPQHF
. . TRBJ2-1 TRBV7-2 TGTGCCAGCACCGGAGGGAGCCCCTACAATGAGCAGTTCTTC CASTGGSPYNEQFF
TRBD2 . TRBJ2-1 TRBV24-1 TGTGCCAGCAGCTTAATGGGACTAGCGGGATCAGATGAGCAGTTCTTC CASSLMGLAGSDEQFF
. . TRBJ2-3 TRBV29-1 TGCAGCGTTGACGTCGTGGGGCTACGATTCACAGATACGCAGTATTTT CSVDVVGLRFTDTQYF
. . TRBJ2-1 TRBV27 TGTGCCAGCAGCTTTGGGACCAAAACCTACAATGAGCAGTTCTTC CASSFGTKTYNEQFF
TRBD1 . TRBJ2-5 TRBV20-1 TGCAGTCCTAAGGACAGGGTTGTTGGGGAGCAGTACTTC CSPKDRVVGEQYF
TRBD2 . TRBJ2-5 TRBV27 TGTGCCAGCAGTAGCGTAGCGGGAGCAGAGACCCAGTACTTC CASSSVAGAETQYF
. . TRBJ2-7 TRBV24-1 TGTGCCACCACCTCCGAGGCGTACAATGAGCAGTACTTC CATTSEAYNEQYF
TRBD1 . TRBJ1-2 TRBV27 TGTGCCAGCTGGCCCGGGACAGGCATCTCGGGGGGCTACACCTTC CASWPGTGISGGYTF
. . TRBJ2-4 TRBV5-1 TGCGCCAGCAGCTTGGAAGGCGGATTGAACATTCAGTACTTC CASSLEGGLNIQYF
TRBD2 once TRBJ2-1 TRBV20-1 TGCAGTGGGGAGGGGCCACCGATGGCTGAGCAGTTCTTC CSGEGPPMAEQFF
. . TRBJ2-5 TRBV14 TGTGCCAGCAGCCCAAGATTACAGGGCCTTCAAGAGACCCAGTACTTC CASSPRLQGLQETQYF
TRBD1 . TRBJ2-7 TRBV10-3 TGTGCCATCAGTGAGTTGGGACAGGGAAGCTACGAGCAGTACTTC CAISELGQGSYEQYF
. . TRBJ2-1 TRBV6-6 TGTGCCAGCAGCGGGCGTTCTTGCAATGAGCAGTTCTTC CASSGRSCNEQFF
TRBD2 . TRBJ2-3 TRBV5-6 TGTGCCAGCAGCTTGGAGCAGCGGGGAGGCACAGATACGCAGTATTTT CASSLEQRGGTDTQYF
. . TRBJ1-5 TRBV20-1 TGCAGTGCTAGAGACCCACAGGGATCGGCGAATCAGCCCCAGCATTTT CSARDPQGSANQPQHF
TRBD2 few TRBJ2-7 TRBV4-2 TGTGCCAGCAGCCCGCAAGAATCCCTAGCGGGCCCCTACGAGCAGTACTTC CASSPQESLAGPYEQYF
TRBD1 few TRBJ2-7 TRBV11-1 TGTGCCAGCAGCTCCCCGGGACAGCCTTCCTACGAGCAGTACTTC CASSSPGQPSYEQYF
. few TRBJ2-7 TRBV12-5 TGTGCTAGTGCTCAAGGGCCTTACGAGCAGTACTTC CASAQGPYEQYF
TRBD2 many TRBJ2-1 TRBV20-1 TGCAGTGCGGACCAAAGCGGGAGCCGGGCAAATGAGCAGTTCTTC CSADQSGSRANEQFF
TRBD2 few TRBJ2-7 TRBV29-1 TGCAGCGTTCCAAAGGGCGGGAGGTTGAACGAGCAGTACTTC CSVPKGGRLNEQYF
. . TRBJ2-7 TRBV7-8 TGTGCCAGCAGCCCCTCCTGGTTCTACGAGCAGTACTTC CASSPSWFYEQYF
. . TRBJ1-5 TRBV28 TGTGCCAGCCACTCCCAGCCCCAGCATTTT CASHSQPQHF
. . TRBJ2-7 TRBV4-1 TGCGCCAGCAGCCCCGGGGGAGGGGGGCTGAACTCCTACGAGCAGTACTTC CASSPGGGGLNSYEQYF
TRBD2 few TRBJ2-3 TRBV9 TGTGCCAGCAGCGTAGAGTCGGGAGGGCCAGCAGATACGCAGTATTTT CASSVESGGPADTQYF
. few TRBJ2-1 TRBV4-1 TGCGCCAGCAGCCAAGATTCCCCTCGAGCGGTCATAACATACAATGAGCAGTTCTTC CASSQDSPRAVITYNEQFF
TRBD1 . TRBJ2-3 TRBV2 TGTGCCAGCAGGGGGACAGGTGTAGTTTCAGATACGCAGTATTTT CASRGTGVVSDTQYF
TRBD2 . TRBJ2-3 TRBV6-5 TGTGCCAGCAGAGGACTAGCCTTTTCCACAGATACGCAGTATTTT CASRGLAFSTDTQYF
. few TRBJ1-1 TRBV9 TGTGCCAGCAGCGTAGTTTTGAACACTGAAGCTTTCTTT CASSVVLNTEAFF
TRBD2 . TRBJ2-7 TRBV20-1 TGCAGTGCTAGAAACGAACTAAGGACTAGCGGGAGCTACGAGCAGTACTTC CSARNELRTSGSYEQYF
TRBD1 . TRBJ2-7 TRBV29-1 TGCAGCGCCGAACGGACAGGCGGGTCCTACGAGCAGTACTTC CSAERTGGSYEQYF
TRBD1 . TRBJ2-1 TRBV5-1 TGCGCCAGCAGCTTACGACAGGGGGCGAACAATGAGCAGTTCTTC CASSLRQGANNEQFF
. few TRBJ1-2 TRBV29-1 TGCAGCGTTATACAGGAAACGAGCTATGGCTACACCTTC CSVIQETSYGYTF
. once TRBJ2-1 TRBV6-5 TGTGCCAGCAGCCGCGAGGAGTGGAATGAGCAGTTCTTC CASSREEWNEQFF
. . TRBJ1-2 TRBV6-2/TRBV6-3 TGTGCCAGCAGTTACTCCCGGGGACAAGCGGGAGGCTACACCTTC CASSYSRGQAGGYTF
. few TRBJ2-7 TRBV7-3 TGCGCCAGCAGCTTGGCGGCAGGGTCGACCTACGAGCAGTACTTC CASSLAAGSTYEQYF
TRBD2 few TRBJ2-1 TRBV29-1 TGCAGCGTTTCCGGACGAGCGGGAGGTGCTGAGCAGTTCTTC CSVSGRAGGAEQFF
. . TRBJ2-4 TRBV7-8 TGTGCCAGCAGCGACCGGGACGGTAAAAACGTTCAGTACTTC CASSDRDGKNVQYF
. many TRBJ2-3 TRBV29-1 TGCAGCGTTGCAGGACAGGCGAGGGGAGGTGGCACAGATACGCAGTATTTT CSVAGQARGGGTDTQYF
. . TRBJ1-1 TRBV27 TGTGCCAGCAGTTTTAGCGGAGCTGAAGCTTTCTTT CASSFSGAEAFF
. few TRBJ1-2 TRBV25-1 TGTGCCAGCAGTGAAAGGAGGGCCTATGGCTACACCTTC CASSERRAYGYTF
. . TRBJ1-2 TRBV20-1 TGCAGTGCTAGAGACTCCAGGGAAATCACTAACTATGGCTACACCTTC CSARDSREITNYGYTF
TRBD1 few TRBJ1-4 TRBV4-2 TGTGCCAGCAGCCAAGGGCCGGGACAGGGGAACGAAAAACTGTTTTTT CASSQGPGQGNEKLFF